This TCR beta chain was found in a study of shared clonotypes between healthy human individuals. The method was immunoSEQ multiplex PCR; TCRdb's version includes in-frame clones alone and lacks a portion of them. Counted here are some 530,000 clones, almost 80% occurring once; the ten biggest clones make up 12%. V was pared by 3 bases and J by 10 bases, with 19 bases between. The germline V gene has CDR1 LGHNT and CDR2 FRNRAP. This CDR3 has 15 residues. This rearrangement joins TRBV12-5 to TRBJ2-1; D may be TRBD2 (6 bases). The sequenced material came from PBMCs. The clonotype comes from a woman aged 40 to 55 in good health. Some clones in this sample may be carry-over from other donors' samples. The CDR3 DNA follows: TGTGCTAGTGGTTTAAGCGGGCGGGGTTTAGGGGAGCAGTTCTTC. This gives the protein CASGLSGRGLGEQFF.